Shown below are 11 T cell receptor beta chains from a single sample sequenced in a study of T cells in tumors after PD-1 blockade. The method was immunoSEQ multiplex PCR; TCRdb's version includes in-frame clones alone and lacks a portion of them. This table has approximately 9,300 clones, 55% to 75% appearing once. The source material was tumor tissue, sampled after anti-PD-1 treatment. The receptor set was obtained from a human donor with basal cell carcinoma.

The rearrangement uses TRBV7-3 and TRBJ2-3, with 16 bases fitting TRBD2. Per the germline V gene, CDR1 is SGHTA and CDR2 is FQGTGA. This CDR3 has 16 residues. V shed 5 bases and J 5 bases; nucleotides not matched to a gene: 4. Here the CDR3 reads CASSTGLAGGEDTQYF. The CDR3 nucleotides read TGTGCCAGCAGCACGGGACTAGCGGGAGGGGAAGATACGCAGTATTTT.

The CDR3 region is CASSSRTSGSYNEQFF. CDR3 nucleotide sequence: TGTGCCAGCAGCTCAAGGACTAGCGGGAGCTACAATGAGCAGTTCTTC. The rearrangement links TRBV7-2 to TRBJ2-1; 13 nucleotides line up with TRBD2. V gave up 4 bases and J gave up 3 bases; unmatched junction bases: 3. This CDR3 has 16 residues. Germline V CDR1 and CDR2: SGHTA, FQGNSA.

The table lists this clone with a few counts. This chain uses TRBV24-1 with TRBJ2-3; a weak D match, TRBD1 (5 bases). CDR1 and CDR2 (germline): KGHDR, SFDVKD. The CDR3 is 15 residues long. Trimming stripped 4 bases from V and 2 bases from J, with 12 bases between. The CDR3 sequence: CATSDPTTVTDTQYF. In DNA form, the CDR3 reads TGTGCCACCAGTGACCCCACGACAGTCACAGATACGCAGTATTTT.

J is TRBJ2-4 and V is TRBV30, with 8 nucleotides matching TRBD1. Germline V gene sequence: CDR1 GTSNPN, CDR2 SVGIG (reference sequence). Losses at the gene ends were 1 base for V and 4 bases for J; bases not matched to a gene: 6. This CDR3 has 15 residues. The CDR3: CAWSGSRTGKNIQYF. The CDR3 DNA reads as TGTGCCTGGAGTGGCTCTAGGACAGGGAAAAACATTCAGTACTTC. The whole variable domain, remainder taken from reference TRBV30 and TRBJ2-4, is SQTIHQWPATLVQPVGSPLSLECTVEGTSNPNLYWYRQAAGRGLQLLFYSVGIGQISSEVPQNLSASRPQDRQFILSSKKLLLSDSGFYLCAWSGSRTGKNIQYFGAGTRLSVL.

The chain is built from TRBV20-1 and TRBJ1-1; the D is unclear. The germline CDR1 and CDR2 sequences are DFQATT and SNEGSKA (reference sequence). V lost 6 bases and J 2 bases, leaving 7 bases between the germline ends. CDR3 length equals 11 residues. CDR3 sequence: CSAGSNTEAFF. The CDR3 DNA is TGCAGTGCCGGAAGTAACACTGAAGCTTTCTTT.

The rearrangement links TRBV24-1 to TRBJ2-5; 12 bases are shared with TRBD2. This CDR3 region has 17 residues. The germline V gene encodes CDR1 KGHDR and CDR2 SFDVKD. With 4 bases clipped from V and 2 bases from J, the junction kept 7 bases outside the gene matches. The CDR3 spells CATSDRRLAGAQETQYF. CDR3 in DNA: TGTGCCACCAGTGACCGCCGACTAGCGGGGGCTCAAGAGACCCAGTACTTC.

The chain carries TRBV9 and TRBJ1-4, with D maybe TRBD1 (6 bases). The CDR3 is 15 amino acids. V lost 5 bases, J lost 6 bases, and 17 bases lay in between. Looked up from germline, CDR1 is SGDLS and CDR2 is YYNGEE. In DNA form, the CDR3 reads TGTGCCAGCAGTGCCGGAACAGGGAGGCATGAAAAACTGTTTTTT. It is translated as CASSAGTGRHEKLFF.

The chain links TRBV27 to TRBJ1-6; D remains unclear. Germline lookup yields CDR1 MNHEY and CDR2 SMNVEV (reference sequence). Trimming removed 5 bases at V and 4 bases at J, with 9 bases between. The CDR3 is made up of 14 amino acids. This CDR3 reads CASSRTVYNSPLHF. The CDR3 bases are TGTGCCAGCAGTCGGACGGTATATAATTCACCCCTCCACTTT.

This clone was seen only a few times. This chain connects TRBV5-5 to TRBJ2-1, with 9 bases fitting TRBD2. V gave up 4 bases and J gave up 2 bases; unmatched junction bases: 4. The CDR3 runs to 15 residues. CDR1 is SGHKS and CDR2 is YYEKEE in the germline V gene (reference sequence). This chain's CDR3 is CASSQLAGPYNEQFF. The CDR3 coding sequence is TGTGCCAGCAGCCAACTAGCGGGTCCCTACAATGAGCAGTTCTTC.

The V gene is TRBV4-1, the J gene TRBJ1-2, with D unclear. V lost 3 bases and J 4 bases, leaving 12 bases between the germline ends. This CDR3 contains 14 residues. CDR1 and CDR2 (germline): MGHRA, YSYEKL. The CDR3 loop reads CASSHEGRGYGYTF. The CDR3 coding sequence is TGCGCCAGCAGCCATGAGGGTCGGGGCTATGGCTACACCTTC.

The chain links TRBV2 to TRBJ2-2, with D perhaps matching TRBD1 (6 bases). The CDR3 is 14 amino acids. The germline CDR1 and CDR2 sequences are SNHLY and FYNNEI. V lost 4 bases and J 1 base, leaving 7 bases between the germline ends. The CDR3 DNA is TGTGCCAGCAGTGGGGGGCAGAACACCGGGGAGCTGTTTTTT. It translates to CASSGGQNTGELFF.